This T cell receptor (beta chain) was found in a study of blood T cell repertoires in COVID-19. On the study more broadly: Sources were T cells, B-cell-depleted T cells, or PBMCs; the material itself was cDNA or gDNA.

Authors' analysis steps: Nucleated cell counts were estimated from reference gene primer amplification. Clones were sequenced by immunoSEQ multiplex PCR, and TCRdb holds only the in-frame ones, with some missing. V and J calls plus clone size are reproduced from that table; the DNA served to infer D and trimming. In the table there are some 160,000 clones, about 87% of which are singletons. Seattle patients were enrolled during active infection and followed longitudinally. The V gene lost 3 bases and the J gene lost 4 bases, with 9 bases spanning the gap. CDR1 MNHEY and CDR2 SMNVEV come from the germline V gene (reference sequence). The CDR3 has 13 residues.

The gene calls are TRBV27 and TRBJ1-1; D is unresolved. Material for sequencing was peripheral blood. The sequence was collected from a woman aged 80 or older with COVID-19, enrolled during active disease. CDR3 loop: CASSLLGGTEAFF. The CDR3 DNA sequence: TGTGCCAGCAGTTTGTTGGGAGGCACTGAAGCTTTCTTT.